Listed below are T cell receptor beta chains from one sample, sequenced in a study of blood T cell repertoires in COVID-19. Method: immunoSEQ multiplex PCR; TCRdb's copy keeps in-frame clones and lacks some. The sample has some 15,000 clones, less than 95% seen once. The sample comprised peripheral blood. These receptor sequences come from a human donor in a cohort sampled during active COVID-19. CDR3s include the opening cysteine and the closing phenylalanine or tryptophan. D genes are given only for firm matches. Expanded clones get a size class; other rows say once, few or many, or leave the size out.

j_call d_call clone_size cdr3_length v_call cdr3_nt cdr3_aa
TRBJ2-1 TRBD2 - 16 TRBV7-2 TGTGCCAGCAGCTCGCTAGCGGGAGTCTCCTACAATGAGCAGTTCTTC CASSSLAGVSYNEQFF
TRBJ2-7 - - 13 TRBV29-1 TGCAGCGTTGGAACAGGTCCTTCCTACGAGCAGTACTTC CSVGTGPSYEQYF
TRBJ2-7 - - 14 TRBV6-5 TGTGCCAGCAGTCATAAGAGAAGCTCCTACGAGCAGTACTTC CASSHKRSSYEQYF
TRBJ2-2 - - 15 TRBV5-1 TGCGCCAGCACCCCCCTCTTGGGAGACACCGGGGAGCTGTTTTTT CASTPLLGDTGELFF
TRBJ2-7 TRBD1 - 15 TRBV28 TGTGCCAGCAGTTTGGGACAGGGTAGTGGAGACGAGCAGTACTTC CASSLGQGSGDEQYF
TRBJ1-2 TRBD1 - 14 TRBV30 TGTGCCTGGACCTTACAGGGGGCGGGCTATGGCTACACCTTC CAWTLQGAGYGYTF
TRBJ1-6 TRBD1 - 13 TRBV30 TGTGCCTGGAGAGGGACAGGGGCATCACCCCTCCACTTT CAWRGTGASPLHF
TRBJ1-2 - - 11 TRBV7-2 TGTGCCAGCAGCTTTAGGGGTGGCTACACCTTC CASSFRGGYTF
TRBJ2-1 TRBD1 - 13 TRBV24-1 TGTGCCACCAGTGATTTGGGGACAGGCGAGCAGTTCTTC CATSDLGTGEQFF
TRBJ2-1 TRBD2 - 14 TRBV6-5 TGTGCCAGCGTGCTAGCGGGAGGCTACAATGAGCAGTTCTTC CASVLAGGYNEQFF
TRBJ2-1 TRBD2 - 20 TRBV4-2 TGTGCCAGCAGCCGCCGGACAGGAAGGACTAGCGGGGGGGAAAACAATGAGCAGTTCTTC CASSRRTGRTSGGENNEQFF
TRBJ2-2 - - 15 TRBV11-2 TGTGCCAGCAGCCGGAACAGGGCTAACACCGGGGAGCTGTTTTTT CASSRNRANTGELFF
TRBJ2-7 - - 14 TRBV28 TGTGCCAGTCGCCCCACGGGGAGCTCCTACGAGCAGTACTTC CASRPTGSSYEQYF
TRBJ2-4 TRBD1 - 14 TRBV28 TGTGCCAGCAGTGAACAGGGGCCTGAAAACATTCAGTACTTC CASSEQGPENIQYF
TRBJ2-7 TRBD1 - 15 TRBV7-3 TGTGCCAGCAGCCCAGGGACAGGGGGGTCCTACGAGCAGTACTTC CASSPGTGGSYEQYF
TRBJ2-5 - - 13 TRBV11-3 TGTGCCAGCAGCTCGGACATGCAAGAGACCCAGTACTTC CASSSDMQETQYF
TRBJ2-7 - - 15 TRBV6-5 TGTGCCAGCAGTTACAAACCCAGGGGGGTGGGGGAGCAGTACTTC CASSYKPRGVGEQYF
TRBJ2-7 TRBD2 once 16 TRBV4-1 TGCGCCAGCAGCCAAGCTTCGACTAGCACTGGATACGAGCAGTACTTC CASSQASTSTGYEQYF
TRBJ2-2 - - 14 TRBV5-5 TGTGCCAGCAGCTTCAGGGGGGCCACCGGGGAGCTGTTTTTT CASSFRGATGELFF
TRBJ2-7 TRBD2 - 12 TRBV29-1 TGCAGCGTTGCCGGGAGGGCCCACGAGCAGTACTTC CSVAGRAHEQYF
TRBJ2-1 TRBD2 - 17 TRBV6-4 TGTGCCAGCAGTGTTAACATAGCGGGGGGGCCGTGGAATGAGCAGTTCTTC CASSVNIAGGPWNEQFF
TRBJ2-5 - - 14 TRBV28 TGTGCCAGCAGTTTTGCAGGGGCCCTCGGCGCCCAGTACTTC CASSFAGALGAQYF
TRBJ1-6 - - 16 TRBV11-3 TGTGCCAGCAGCTTATTGGACGGGAGACATAATTCACCCCTCCACTTT CASSLLDGRHNSPLHF
TRBJ1-4 TRBD1 few 18 TRBV7-9 TGTGCCAGCAGCTCCTACCCCGGGACAGGGTCTTTGAATGAAAAACTGTTTTTT CASSSYPGTGSLNEKLFF
TRBJ2-2 - few 15 TRBV10-3 TGTGCCATCAGTGAGTCGATACGAGGGACCGGGGAGCTGTTTTTT CAISESIRGTGELFF
TRBJ2-7 - - 14 TRBV28 TGTGCCAGCAGTAACTCCCCAGGGTTTTCCGAGCAGTACTTC CASSNSPGFSEQYF
TRBJ1-1 - - 16 TRBV15 TGTGCCACCAGCAGAGATAGAAGGACAGAGAACACTGAAGCTTTCTTT CATSRDRRTENTEAFF
TRBJ2-7 TRBD1 - 15 TRBV6-5 TGTGCCAGCAGCAGAGGACAGGGGACCTTCTACGAGCAGTACTTC CASSRGQGTFYEQYF
TRBJ2-5 - - 15 TRBV7-2 TGTGCCAGCAGCAATAATCTACAGGAGCAAGAGACCCAGTACTTC CASSNNLQEQETQYF
TRBJ2-5 TRBD2 - 17 TRBV7-8 TGTGCCAGCAGCGAGAAGATCGCTAGCGGCCCCCGGGGGGCCCAGTACTTC CASSEKIASGPRGAQYF
TRBJ1-3 - - 13 TRBV5-5 TGTGCCAGCAGCCGTCTCTCTGGAAACACCATATATTTT CASSRLSGNTIYF
TRBJ2-7 TRBD1 - 14 TRBV19 TGTGCCAGTAGTCCCGGACAGGTCACCTACGAGCAGTACTTC CASSPGQVTYEQYF
TRBJ1-1 TRBD1 - 16 TRBV27 TGTGCCAGCAGTTTACGGTCGACAGGGGTAGGGTCCGAAGCTTTCTTT CASSLRSTGVGSEAFF
TRBJ1-1 - - 15 TRBV7-6 TGTGCCAGCAGCTTAGGTCCAGACTTGAACACTGAAGCTTTCTTT CASSLGPDLNTEAFF
TRBJ2-5 TRBD1 - 13 TRBV29-1 TGCAGCGTTGTTCGGGACAGCCAAGAGACCCAGTACTTC CSVVRDSQETQYF
TRBJ1-1 - - 15 TRBV5-1 TGCGCCAGCAGCTCTGCAGGGGATGGGAACACTGAAGCTTTCTTT CASSSAGDGNTEAFF
TRBJ2-1 TRBD1 - 15 TRBV3-1/TRBV3-2 TGTGCCAGCAGCCGAGGACAGGGGGCGGGAAATGAGCAGTTCTTC CASSRGQGAGNEQFF